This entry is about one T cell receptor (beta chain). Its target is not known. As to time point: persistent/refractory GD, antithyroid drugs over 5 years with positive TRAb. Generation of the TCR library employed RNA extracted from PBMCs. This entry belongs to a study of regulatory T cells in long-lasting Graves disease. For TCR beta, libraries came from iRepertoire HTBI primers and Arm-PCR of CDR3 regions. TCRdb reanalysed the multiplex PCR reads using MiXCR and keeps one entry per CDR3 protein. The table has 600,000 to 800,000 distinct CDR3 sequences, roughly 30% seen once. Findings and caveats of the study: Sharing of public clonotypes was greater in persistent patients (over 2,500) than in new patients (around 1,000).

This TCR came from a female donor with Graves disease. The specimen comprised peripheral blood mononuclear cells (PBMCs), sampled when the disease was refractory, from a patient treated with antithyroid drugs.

The CDR3 loop reads CASSTRTGGLNTEAFF. DNA of the CDR3: TGTGCCAGCAGTACTAGGACAGGGGGCCTTAACACTGAAGCTTTCTTT. The chain combines TRBV6-1 with TRBJ1-1; 11 bases are a match to TRBD1. Looked up from germline, CDR1 is MNHNS and CDR2 is SASEGT. The CDR3 runs 16 residues. V lost 5 bases, J lost 2 bases, and 7 bases stayed unmatched.